The clone carrying this T cell receptor beta chain was seen a single time. V lost 4 bases to trimming and J lost 8 bases, with 8 bases between them. Germline V gene data show CDR1 as MNHEY and CDR2 as SMNVEV (reference sequence). The CDR3 runs to 11 residues. This sample is drawn from a study of T cell changes during pregnancy in multiple sclerosis. Here immunoSEQ multiplex PCR was the method, and the copy in TCRdb shows in-frame clones only, minus some. Of about 44,000 clones listed, around 96% are singletons. Specimen: peripheral blood, collected in the second trimester of pregnancy. The TCR comes from a female donor with multiple sclerosis, enrolled in a pregnancy study. The V gene is TRBV27, the J gene TRBJ1-2; TRBD1 might be the D (6 bases). The CDR3 spells CASSSGDGYTF. The CDR3 region has the DNA TGTGCCAGCAGTTCAGGGGACGGCTACACCTTC.